The present entry profiles one TCR beta chain with its context. The antigen it recognizes is unknown. The input lacks base qualities; no much larger clone sits a single base away. The CDR3, from cysteine to phenylalanine, totals 16 residues. Solely the CDR3 DNA is kept, with 48 bases framed from the first base. The junction shows trimming of 3 bases on V and 7 bases on J, and the gene matches do not reach 12 bases of it. CDR1 is given as SGHAT and CDR2 as FQNNGV, both from the germline V gene. Receptor libraries were prepared by the immunoSEQ multiplex PCR assay. The multiplex PCR relied on a mix of 60 forward primers for TCR Vbeta segments and 13 reverse primers for TCR Jbeta segments. The CDR3 region of rearranged TCR beta genes was amplified from genomic DNA with a multiplex PCR assay. The Illumina HiSeq System was used to sequence the amplified TCR beta libraries as 87-base-pair reads. In the source study's methods: A later analysis counted some 74 million unique TCR beta chains across the 690 or so repertoires, and roughly 10 million of these chains were shared by at least two donors. A nearest-neighbor algorithm error-corrected the raw reads and collapsed the reads into unique sequences, merging closely related sequences to remove PCR and sequencing errors. Alignment of CDR3 sequences to IMGT reference sequences was used to assign V, D and J gene segments. For a sequence to be retained, at least a six-nucleotide match to both a V gene segment and a J gene segment was required. A rearrangement counted as productive if the CDR3 had no stop codons and remained in frame with V and J, and every other rearrangement counted as non-productive. CDR3 was defined according to IMGT convention as the region running from the second conserved V-encoded cysteine to the conserved J-encoded phenylalanine. In an earlier analysis of around 640 of the donors, sequences lacking an unambiguous match to a single V gene segment were excluded. In an earlier analysis of around 590 of the donors, a V segment was called functional when productive rearrangements were above 56.7%, and segregating when the standard deviation between donors exceeded 5%. A statistical classification framework was built for diagnosing cytomegalovirus status from the catalog of TCR beta chain sequences. V and J gene assignment, in a later analysis, came from comparing TCR nucleotide sequences with IMGT/GENE-DB human TR gene sequences. Using the TCRdist pipeline, a later analysis assigned CDR3 sequences along with most-parsimonious VDJ recombination scenarios. In a later analysis, each TCR beta chain was defined by its CDR3 amino acid sequence together with its V-gene family, and reads lacking a unique V-gene family were excluded. In a later analysis, 550 to 650 highly shared, low-generation-probability nucleotide sequences were removed to address suspected cross-contamination and a sequencing artifact. For each public chain, a later analysis derived a clonal expansion index from normalized ranks of inferred template counts within each repertoire. A later analysis computed generation probabilities with a VDJ recombination model fitted to out-of-frame rearrangements, and checked the results against IGoR. Hypergeometric tests were used in a later analysis to score TCR-TCR, TCR-HLA and TCR-CMV co-occurrence, with a repertoire-size bias correction applied to the TCR pairs. In a later analysis, false discovery rates were estimated by permuting HLA or CMV assignments 20 times. In a later analysis, co-occurring TCRs were grouped using DBSCAN, with TCRdist sequence similarity added in when clustering inside HLA-allele-positive subsets. Repertoires with fewer than 30,000 or more than 120,000 public chains, plus five repertoires with anomalous nucleotide sharing, were excluded from co-occurrence clustering. This immuneACCESS table, as held by TCRdb, lists in-frame sequences with V and J called but not all clones. Of the missing ones, under half trace to an unresolved V gene in checked studies; the others have no known cause. V and J calls and clone size come straight from that table; D and trimming were deduced from the DNA. The sample profile shows around 150,000 clones; over 60% of them were found once. Clones ranked in the top ten supply roughly 1.6% of the sample.

These data are taken from a study of cytomegalovirus exposure and HLA in healthy donors (dated by TCRdb to about 2017). Background for the entire study: An earlier analysis of approximately 590 of the donors reported more than 250 Gb of sequence data and 117 million unique TCR beta sequences from 150 million to 200 million T cells. Rather than using new phenotypic data, the later analysis identified candidate immune exposures from TCR beta sequences and from how often those sequences occurred across donors. An earlier analysis of several hundred of the donors applied high-throughput TCR beta sequencing to assess whether each TCR beta V gene segment acted as functional or pseudogenic. Because of strong linkage in the cohort, roughly five DR-DQ haplotypes were treated as single units for association and clustering. Using immunosequencing, the study profiled T cell repertoires from fewer than 700 subjects and related those repertoires to cytomegalovirus serostatus. A later analysis re-analyzed previously published TCR beta repertoires from roughly 690 donors and added high-resolution HLA genotyping to study TCR occurrence patterns. In a later genetic analysis, genome-wide SNP genotypes for about 55% of the roughly 700 donors were used, and that subset was treated as a discovery cohort. HLA typing included class I and class II loci at four-digit resolution. The study aimed to test whether cataloging public T cell receptors could reveal signatures of past pathogen exposure. To predict cytomegalovirus infection status, the study combined high-throughput TCR immunosequencing, statistical association of individual TCRs with disease status, and machine learning. All discovery cohort repertoires had been generated using a single sequencing platform. Of the 300 to 500 genotyped donors, 80% to 90% were placed in the genetic ancestry cluster associated with self-reported Caucasian donors. In addition to the first cohort of several hundred subjects, a separate validation cohort of approximately 120 different subjects was used. Alongside the repertoire data, information on donor age, sex, ethnicity and CMV serostatus was compiled. Among 300 to 500 genotyped donors of the cohort, an average of approximately 220,000 unique TCR beta nucleotide sequences was sequenced per donor, of which about 18% were non-productive. Typing coverage varied by locus: roughly 629-640 donors for A, B, C, DRB1 and DQB1; approximately 520 for DQA1; more than 600 for DPA1; around 490 for DPB1. Approximately 330 gigabases of sequencing data and 75 million to 85 million unique TCR sequences made up an early release that covered roughly 670 HLA-typed donors.

In total, just over 650 healthy bone marrow donors made up the cohort. At the time of sampling, every cohort member was nominally healthy, though immune exposures that went unrecorded were likely present. The donor tested CMV seronegative and was one of the 352 seronegative cohort members. Each donor provided a peripheral blood sample, and peripheral blood mononuclear cells were used for TCR beta sequencing. Genomic DNA extraction from the blood cell samples was performed with the Qiagen DNeasy Blood Extraction Kit. The paper as a whole reports these results and caveats: Only TCR beta chains were sequenced in this cohort, and the absence of alpha or paired-chain data limited detectable features. The study listed 150 to 200 TCR beta chains as associated with cytomegalovirus. The classifier was reported to diagnose cytomegalovirus status with high specificity and sensitivity in both the original cohort and the validation cohort. Compared with the roughly 720-donor mean, donors in an Asian-associated ancestry cluster had fewer N-insertions in productive TCRs, according to a later genetic analysis. Linkage disequilibrium might explain the correlated functional status among segregating V segments, but an unknown experimental factor could not be ruled out. Assigning TCR associations to individual alleles was difficult when HLA alleles, especially DR and DQ, strongly co-occurred. According to a later analysis, TCR association rates differed among HLA loci, with DRB1 alleles showing the most associated TCRs and HLA-C alleles showing the fewest. While some public TCRs were present in many individuals, most TCR sequences turned up only very rarely across donors. Because the 87-base-pair reads could not distinguish some IMGT-functional V segments, including TRBV6-2 and TRBV6-3, those segments were excluded. A group of highly shared sequence variants was considered likely to be a technical artifact of the sequencing pipeline. CMV serostatus was the only immune exposure information available for the cohort. An earlier analysis of approximately 500 of the donors showed that most TCR beta V segments appeared in productive rearrangements either about 87% or about 30% of the time, which broadly matched IMGT annotations. Because counts were too low, seventeen rarely observed V segments, including chromosome 9 orphons, were left out of the earlier analysis of roughly 600 of the donors. HLA typing was unavailable for some donors at each locus, so association tests used only the typed subset. Presence/absence analyses assumed roughly uniform sequencing depth across donors, an assumption that may not hold. In a later analysis, most CMV-associated TCR beta chains were found to appear HLA-restricted, with HLA associations seemingly driven largely by CMV exposure. A further reported finding was that TCR beta sequences accurately predicted the HLA-A and HLA-B alleles for most subjects in the first cohort. In vitro tests confirmed that a few of the cytomegalovirus-associated TCR beta chains recognize cytomegalovirus antigens. Several of the top co-occurrence clusters appeared to be linked to parvovirus B19, influenza, CMV and Epstein-Barr virus, according to a later analysis. In a later analysis, about 17,000 TCR beta sequences were associated with specific HLA alleles at a false discovery rate of 0.05. It was suggested by the authors that the approach could potentially be generalized to other disease states and immunological phenotypes. In a later genetic analysis, a missense DCLRE1C variant was associated with V-gene and J-gene trimming of TCR beta chains, and the association was replicated in an independent cohort. A later analysis found that HLA-associated TCR beta chains were more clonally expanded and had lower generation probabilities than equally common non-associated chains.

The specimen sequenced was PBMCs. This sequence uses TRBV11-2 and TRBJ2-1; TRBD2 matches 7 bases in the middle. This receptor was obtained from a woman aged 40-49 years in good health and CMV-seronegative. The DNA is as follows: TGTGCCAGCAGCTTTGGTGGAGCGGGATATCGTAATGAGCAGTTCTTC. The resulting protein is CASSFGGAGYRNEQFF. The reference TRBV11-2 and TRBJ2-1 proteins fill in what lies around the CDR3, so the full variable domain reads EAGVAQSPRYKIIEKRQSVAFWCNPISGHATLYWYQQILGQGPKLLIQFQNNGVVDDSQLPKDRFSAERLKGVDSTLKIQPAKLEDSAVYLCASSFGGAGYRNEQFFGPGTRLTVL.